Listed below are T cell receptor beta chains from one sample, sequenced in a study of blood T cell repertoires in COVID-19. Profiled with immunoSEQ multiplex PCR; TCRdb holds only in-frame clones, not every one. The sample shows approximately 240,000 clones, roughly 84% of them seen only once. Sequenced: peripheral blood. The receptors derive from a woman aged 25 to 45 who had recovered from COVID-19. CDR3s include the opening cysteine and the closing phenylalanine or tryptophan. A D gene is named only where the DNA matches it firmly. Only some rows state a clone size, as once, few, many or a class for expanded clones.

CDR3nt,CDR3aa,j_gene,v_gene,abundance,d_gene
TGTGCTAGTGGGCTCGGACTAACGGGCGACGAGCAGTACTTC,CASGLGLTGDEQYF,TRBJ2-7,TRBV12-5,.,.
TGCGCCAGCAGCCCGACTAGCGGGAGGCAAGAGACCCAGTACTTC,CASSPTSGRQETQYF,TRBJ2-5,TRBV5-1,.,TRBD2
TGTGCCAGCAGTGAAGAAAGGGGTAGCAGTGAAGCTTTCTTT,CASSEERGSSEAFF,TRBJ1-1,TRBV6-1,.,.
TGTGCCAGCAGTGCCCACAGGGGGCTGGGTGAAAAACTGTTTTTT,CASSAHRGLGEKLFF,TRBJ1-4,TRBV25-1,.,TRBD1
TGTGCCAGCAGCTTAGGAGGTCCTGATACGCAGTATTTT,CASSLGGPDTQYF,TRBJ2-3,TRBV7-3,.,.
TGCGCCAGCAGCTCTTGGGGCTCCCGAGGGGGTACAGATACGCAGTATTTT,CASSSWGSRGGTDTQYF,TRBJ2-3,TRBV5-1,.,.
TGCGCCAGCAGCTTGGGGTACTCCAGCAATCAGCCCCAGCATTTT,CASSLGYSSNQPQHF,TRBJ1-5,TRBV5-1,.,.
TGTGCCTTTTCAGCGGGAGGCCCAACTAGCACAGATACGCAGTATTTT,CAFSAGGPTSTDTQYF,TRBJ2-3,TRBV10-3,.,TRBD2
TGTGCCAGCAGCCAAGAAGGGGGCGGGAGGGACGACGAGCAGTACTTC,CASSQEGGGRDDEQYF,TRBJ2-7,TRBV3-1/TRBV3-2,.,TRBD2
TGTGCCAGCAGTGACATGGGACAGGGGAGGCACACCATATATTTT,CASSDMGQGRHTIYF,TRBJ1-3,TRBV6-1,.,TRBD1
TGTGCCATAGGGGGACCGAGCGGTCAGGGGGCAGATACGCAGTATTTT,CAIGGPSGQGADTQYF,TRBJ2-3,TRBV10-3,.,TRBD1
TGTGCCAGCAGCCTTCTAGCGCGGAACACCGGGGAGCTGTTTTTT,CASSLLARNTGELFF,TRBJ2-2,TRBV14,.,.
TGTGCCAGCAGCTTCACCCGGACAGCGAACACTGAAGCTTTCTTT,CASSFTRTANTEAFF,TRBJ1-1,TRBV7-9,.,.
TGTGCCAGCAGTTATGGGTCCGACAAAGGGCAGTTCTTC,CASSYGSDKGQFF,TRBJ2-1,TRBV6-5,.,.
TGTGCCAGCAGCCAAGAAACAGGGGGCTATGGCTACACCTTC,CASSQETGGYGYTF,TRBJ1-2,TRBV4-2,.,TRBD1
TGTGCCAGTAGTATCGAGGGCGTCCAACGAACAAACAATGAGCAGTTCTTC,CASSIEGVQRTNNEQFF,TRBJ2-1,TRBV19,.,.
TGTGCCAGCAGTTTAATGTCCCAGAACACCGGGGAGCTGTTTTTT,CASSLMSQNTGELFF,TRBJ2-2,TRBV27,.,.
TGTGCCAGCAGCCCCCACTACGCGGGATCCTATGGCTACACCTTC,CASSPHYAGSYGYTF,TRBJ1-2,TRBV9,.,.
TGTGCCACCAGCACTACTAGCGGGAGGGTCCTCGATGAGCAGTTCTTC,CATSTTSGRVLDEQFF,TRBJ2-1,TRBV15,.,TRBD2
TGTGCCAGTAGTTCCCGGACAGGGGGACTCTCTGGGGCCAACGTCCTGACTTTC,CASSSRTGGLSGANVLTF,TRBJ2-6,TRBV19,.,TRBD1
TGTGCCAGCAGTTTAGACGCGGGCACAGATACGCAGTATTTT,CASSLDAGTDTQYF,TRBJ2-3,TRBV28,.,.
TGCGCCAGCAGCCAACAAGAGACCCAGTACTTC,CASSQQETQYF,TRBJ2-5,TRBV5-1,.,.
TGTGCCAGCAGTGCCGTGGAAGGGAGAGGGCAGCCCCAGCATTTT,CASSAVEGRGQPQHF,TRBJ1-5,TRBV28,once,.
TGTGCCAGCAGTTACTCGGAGGACAGCTACGAGCAGTACTTC,CASSYSEDSYEQYF,TRBJ2-7,TRBV6-5,.,.
TGTGCCAGTAGTATAAGCGGTCTAGCGGGAGAAGGGCCCGCCAAAAACATTCAGTACTTC,CASSISGLAGEGPAKNIQYF,TRBJ2-4,TRBV19,.,TRBD2
TGTGCCAGCAGTTTATCGGGGCAGTTAAATGAAAAACTGTTTTTT,CASSLSGQLNEKLFF,TRBJ1-4,TRBV27,once,.
TGCGCCAGCAGTCTGACAGGGGGGCGGGAGCAGTACTTC,CASSLTGGREQYF,TRBJ2-7,TRBV5-1,few,TRBD1
TGTGCCAGCAGCTTAGACGTTGGGGGGACTGAAGCTTTCTTT,CASSLDVGGTEAFF,TRBJ1-1,TRBV11-2,.,.
TGTGCCTGGAGTCGATTTGGACAGGGGCACAATCAGCCCCAGCATTTT,CAWSRFGQGHNQPQHF,TRBJ1-5,TRBV30,.,TRBD1
TGTGCCTGGAGGGCTAGCCGGCATGAGCAGTTCTTC,CAWRASRHEQFF,TRBJ2-1,TRBV30,.,.
TGTGCCATCAGATCGACTAGCGGGGGGGATACGCAGTATTTT,CAIRSTSGGDTQYF,TRBJ2-3,TRBV10-3,.,TRBD2
TGTGCCACCAGTGGGATACAGGGAGGGAGCTCCTACAATGAGCAGTTCTTC,CATSGIQGGSSYNEQFF,TRBJ2-1,TRBV24-1,few,.
TGTGCCAGCGCCTGGGGGGCGAACACCGGGGAGCTGTTTTTT,CASAWGANTGELFF,TRBJ2-2,TRBV19,.,.
TGCGCCAGCAGCTTGACGGGAGGGCCAGGAGATACGCAGTATTTT,CASSLTGGPGDTQYF,TRBJ2-3,TRBV5-1,.,TRBD2
TGCGCCAGCAGCCCGAGAACAGGGTCGTACGAGCAGTACTTC,CASSPRTGSYEQYF,TRBJ2-7,TRBV5-1,.,.
TGTGCCAGCAGTTGGAGGGACAGGGGGTGGAAGAATCAGCCCCAGCATTTT,CASSWRDRGWKNQPQHF,TRBJ1-5,TRBV27,.,TRBD1
TGTGCCAGCAGCCAGCGGAGCTGGTGGAGTGTCGGGGAGCTGTTTTTT,CASSQRSWWSVGELFF,TRBJ2-2,TRBV28,.,.
TGTGCCAGCTCACCCGTCGGGGAAGCTTTCTTT,CASSPVGEAFF,TRBJ1-1,TRBV18,.,.
TGCGCCAGCAGCTACCCCAGGGAAGCCACTGAAGCTTTCTTT,CASSYPREATEAFF,TRBJ1-1,TRBV5-1,.,.
TGTGCCAGCAGCTTGGGAGACATCCCAGATACGCAGTATTTT,CASSLGDIPDTQYF,TRBJ2-3,TRBV5-4,.,.
TGTGCCCTCACCCGGGCAGAGCGGGAATCTGGAAACACCATATATTTT,CALTRAERESGNTIYF,TRBJ1-3,TRBV30,.,.
TGTGCCAGCAGCCAGGACAGAAGCACAGATACGCAGTATTTT,CASSQDRSTDTQYF,TRBJ2-3,TRBV7-9,.,.
TGCGCCAGCAGCGCGACAGGGTCTGGAAACACCATATATTTT,CASSATGSGNTIYF,TRBJ1-3,TRBV5-1,.,TRBD1
TGTGCCGCCCGCGACGGGCGACTAGCGGGAGATGACGAGCAGTACTTC,CAARDGRLAGDDEQYF,TRBJ2-7,TRBV10-3,.,TRBD2
TGTGCCACCAGTGACCCCGGGACAGGGCACTACGAGCAGTACTTC,CATSDPGTGHYEQYF,TRBJ2-7,TRBV24-1,.,TRBD1
TGTGCCAGCAGCGTTCGGGACAGGGCGGGATACAATGAGCAGTTCTTC,CASSVRDRAGYNEQFF,TRBJ2-1,TRBV9,once,TRBD1
TGTGCCACCAGCAGAGTTTACGGTAATGAAAAACTGTTTTTT,CATSRVYGNEKLFF,TRBJ1-4,TRBV15,.,.
TGTGCCAGCAGCTTAAACAGCCCCGAGCAGTACTTC,CASSLNSPEQYF,TRBJ2-7,TRBV7-9,.,.
TGTGCCAGTAGTATATTGGGACAGGGGGCTCAGCCCCAGCATTTT,CASSILGQGAQPQHF,TRBJ1-5,TRBV19,.,TRBD1
TGTGCCAGTAGTCCAGAGAACACTGAAGCTTTCTTT,CASSPENTEAFF,TRBJ1-1,TRBV19,.,.
TGTGCCAGCAGCTCGGGACAGGTCGGAAGCTATGGCTACACCTTC,CASSSGQVGSYGYTF,TRBJ1-2,TRBV7-9,.,TRBD1
TGTGCCAGCAGCGTAGATTTCTTTTACGGACAGCCTGGAAACACCATATATTTT,CASSVDFFYGQPGNTIYF,TRBJ1-3,TRBV9,.,.
TGTGCCAGTAGTATCGACAGTGGGAGGCAGCCCCAGCATTTT,CASSIDSGRQPQHF,TRBJ1-5,TRBV19,.,.
TGTGCCAGCAGCGGGCGGGACGGCCGCAATCAGCCCCAGCATTTT,CASSGRDGRNQPQHF,TRBJ1-5,TRBV9,.,.
TGCGCCAGCAGCTTGTACGTAGGGGGGAACACTGAAGCTTTCTTT,CASSLYVGGNTEAFF,TRBJ1-1,TRBV5-1,.,.
TGTGCCAGCAGCCCCCGCACAGGGGTTATGGAGACCCAGTACTTC,CASSPRTGVMETQYF,TRBJ2-5,TRBV3-1/TRBV3-2,.,TRBD1
TGTGCCTGGAGTGAGCAGGGAGGGCTCTATGGCTACACCTTC,CAWSEQGGLYGYTF,TRBJ1-2,TRBV30,.,.
TGTGCCAGCAGCCGAAGGGGACAGCTCTTCAATCAGCCCCAGCATTTT,CASSRRGQLFNQPQHF,TRBJ1-5,TRBV5-6,.,TRBD1
TGTGCCAGCAGCCCCTACGGCGGCATTCAGTACTTC,CASSPYGGIQYF,TRBJ2-4,TRBV6-5,.,.
TGTGCCAGCAGCAGCAGGGGGAATAATTCACCCCTCCACTTT,CASSSRGNNSPLHF,TRBJ1-6,TRBV11-1,.,TRBD1